This record looks at one T cell receptor (beta chain) sequence and its context. This sample was included in a study of CD8 T cells in Susac syndrome. In contrast to the negatively isolated CD8+ and CD4+ T cells, TEMRA cells were FACS-enriched. CDR3 size: 17 residues. Germline CDR1 reads SGHDN; CDR2 reads FVKESK. Trimming removed 4 bases at V and 0 bases at J, with 13 bases between. Random hexamers were used to reverse transcribe the RNA input (about 0.5 to 1 ug). Amplification of the TCR beta CDR3 was carried out by immunoSEQ multiplex PCR, which spanned a total of 54 Vbeta and 13 Jbeta segments. Via MiXCR, TCRdb re-called the immunoSEQ multiplex PCR reads, giving one row per CDR3 protein. The sample records 200,000 to 300,000 distinct CDR3 sequences, 96% being singletons.

The receptor was isolated from a human donor with Susac syndrome. The gene calls are TRBV14 and TRBJ2-6; D perhaps matches TRBD1 (5 bases). Sequenced: CD4+ T cells from PBMCs. CDR3 DNA sequence: TGTGCCAGCAGCCGCCTATCCAGGGCCTCTGGGGCCAACGTCCTGACTTTC. It is translated as CASSRLSRASGANVLTF.